The next 9 T cell receptor beta chains were all read from a single sample in a study of control samples from healthy donors and cancer patients. Sequencing was performed with immunoSEQ multiplex PCR; in TCRdb, only in-frame clones are kept and a portion is missing. The repertoire holds around 77,000 clones, with 85% to 95% as singletons. Material: blood. These TCRs come from a woman aged 60 to 75 in good health.

The V gene is TRBV6-5, the J gene TRBJ2-7, with a possible D match to TRBD2 (5 bases). CDR1 is MNHEY and CDR2 is SVGAGI in the germline V gene. Trimming shortened V by 8 bases and J by 2 bases, and 13 bases separated the two germline ends. The CDR3 has 13 residues. CDR3 bases: TGTGCCAGCGAGTTAGCGAGGACCTACGAGCAGTACTTC. Protein: CASELARTYEQYF.

This sequence joins TRBV4-1 and TRBJ2-3; D is perhaps TRBD2 (5 bases). Germline-derived CDR1 and CDR2 are MGHRA and YSYEKL. The CDR3 runs 17 residues. V gave up 2 bases and J gave up 1 base, with 16 bases separating them. The CDR3 DNA reads TGCGCCAGCAGCCAACAGACGTCCGGGCGGGGCACAGATACGCAGTATTTT. Its translation is CASSQQTSGRGTDTQYF.

This clone is a singleton in its sample. The J gene is TRBJ1-6, the V gene TRBV28; D is ambiguous. The germline gives CDR1 MDHEN, CDR2 SYDVKM. Trimming left V 7 bases short and J 7 bases short, with 11 bases between. The length of the CDR3 is 13 residues. CDR3 residues: CASISSQNSPLHF. The CDR3 nucleotides are TGTGCCAGCATTTCCAGTCAGAATTCACCCCTCCACTTT.

The rearrangement links TRBV2 to TRBJ1-2; TRBD1 might be the D (5 bases). V lost 3 bases and J 0 bases, leaving 8 bases between the germline ends. Germline V CDR1 and CDR2: SNHLY, FYNNEI. This CDR3 is built from 14 residues. This chain's CDR3 is CASSDQGANYGYTF. The DNA of the CDR3 is TGTGCCAGCAGTGATCAGGGCGCTAACTATGGCTACACCTTC.

The genes are TRBV30 and TRBJ2-7; the D gene is possibly TRBD2 (5 bases). The CDR3 has 14 amino acids. With 0 bases removed from V and 2 bases from J, the gap between germline ends came to 11 bases. CDR1 is GTSNPN and CDR2 is SVGIG in the germline V gene (reference sequence). The CDR3 region has the DNA TGTGCCTGGAGTGTTGCAGCGGCCGCCTACGAGCAGTACTTC. Protein product: CAWSVAAAAYEQYF.

This chain joins TRBV7-9 and TRBJ1-1; possibly TRBD1 for D (5 bases). This CDR3 contains 14 residues. Germline CDR1 is SEHNR and CDR2 is FQNEAQ (reference sequence). V lost 2 bases and J 5 bases, leaving 12 bases between the germline ends. The chain's CDR3 is CASSLLAGGTEAFF. DNA for the CDR3: TGTGCCAGCAGCTTACTGGCGGGGGGAACTGAAGCTTTCTTT.

The J gene is TRBJ2-3, the V gene TRBV24-1, with TRBD2 matching 12 bases. J gave up 4 bases and V 4 bases, and 5 bases lay outside the gene matches. Germline V gene sequence: CDR1 KGHDR, CDR2 SFDVKD. CDR3 size: 16 residues. CDR3 coding DNA: TGTGCCACCAGTGACCGGACTAGCGGGATCGCAGATACGCAGTATTTT. This codes for CATSDRTSGIADTQYF.

The chain is built from TRBV25-1 and TRBJ2-1; 11 bases align to TRBD2. The CDR3 is 14 residues long. CDR1 and CDR2 from the germline V gene are MGHDK and SYGVNS. J lost 5 bases, V lost 4 bases, and 1 base had no gene match. The CDR3 nucleotides read TGTGCCAGCAGTGTTAGCGGGAGGGACAATGAGCAGTTCTTC. Its protein is CASSVSGRDNEQFF.

J is TRBJ1-4 and V is TRBV28, with D uncertain. Trimming removed 6 bases from V and 14 bases from J, with 16 bases in between. The CDR3 consists of 12 residues. Germline lookup yields CDR1 MDHEN and CDR2 SYDVKM. CDR3 loop: CASSTGEPRLFF. For the CDR3, the DNA is TGTGCCAGCAGCACCGGGGAGCCGAGGCTGTTTTTT. Full variable domain (outside the CDR3, taken from reference TRBV28 and TRBJ1-4): DVKVTQSSRYLVKRTGEKVFLECVQDMDHENMFWYRQDPGLGLRLIYFSYDVKMKEKGDIPEGYSVSREKKERFSLILESASTNQTSMYLCASSTGEPRLFFGSGTQLSVL.